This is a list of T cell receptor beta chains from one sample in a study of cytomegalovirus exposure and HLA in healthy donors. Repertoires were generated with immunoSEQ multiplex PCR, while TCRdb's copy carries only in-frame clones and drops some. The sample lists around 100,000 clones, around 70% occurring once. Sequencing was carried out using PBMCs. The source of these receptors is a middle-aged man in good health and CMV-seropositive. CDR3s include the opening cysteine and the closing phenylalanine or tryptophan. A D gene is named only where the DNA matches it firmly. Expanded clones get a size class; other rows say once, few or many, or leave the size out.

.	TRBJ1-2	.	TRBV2	TGTGCCAGCAGTGAACTGGTCAGGGTAGACTATGGCTACACCTTC	CASSELVRVDYGYTF
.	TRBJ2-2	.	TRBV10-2	TGCGCCAGCAGTAGTGGGAGCACCGGGGAGCTGTTTTTT	CASSSGSTGELFF
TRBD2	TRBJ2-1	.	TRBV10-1	TGCGCCAGCAGTGAGTCCGGGAGGGCCGTCCTTAAGCAGTTCTTC	CASSESGRAVLKQFF
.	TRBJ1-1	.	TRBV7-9	TGTGCCAGCAGCCGGGAGACAAGGAACACTGAAGCTTTCTTT	CASSRETRNTEAFF
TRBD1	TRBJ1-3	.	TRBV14	TGTGCCAGCAGCCATGGGCCTTTGGGGGACAGAAGAAACACCATATATTTT	CASSHGPLGDRRNTIYF
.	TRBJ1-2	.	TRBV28	TGTGCCAGCAGTTTACGGTATGGCTACACCTTC	CASSLRYGYTF
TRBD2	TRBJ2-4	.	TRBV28	TGTGCCAGCAGTTCCCACGGACTAGCGGGAGGAAACATTCAGTACTTC	CASSSHGLAGGNIQYF
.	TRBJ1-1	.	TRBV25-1	TGTGCCAGCAGCCCGGCCGACTCGTTCACTGAAGCTTTCTTT	CASSPADSFTEAFF
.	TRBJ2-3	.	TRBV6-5	TGTGCCAGCAGTTACACCCTCACGGGCACAGATACGCAGTATTTT	CASSYTLTGTDTQYF
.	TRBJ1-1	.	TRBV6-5	TGTGCCAGCAGAAGGGGGTTGAACACTGAAGCTTTCTTT	CASRRGLNTEAFF
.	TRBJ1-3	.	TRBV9	TGTGCCAGCAGCAGTAGATCCGGGATCGGAAACACCATATATTTT	CASSSRSGIGNTIYF
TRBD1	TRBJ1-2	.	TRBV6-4	TGTGCCAGCAGTGCGGGACAGGGGGCCCGTGGCTACACCTTC	CASSAGQGARGYTF
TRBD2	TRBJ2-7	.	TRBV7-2	TGTGCCAGCAGCCCCATGGGCGGGAGCAACGAGCAGTACTTC	CASSPMGGSNEQYF
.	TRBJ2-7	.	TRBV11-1	TGTGCCAGCAGCTACGACAGCTCCTACGAGCAGTACTTC	CASSYDSSYEQYF
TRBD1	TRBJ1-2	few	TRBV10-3	TGTGCCATCACCTTGACAGGGGCTAACTATGGCTACACCTTC	CAITLTGANYGYTF
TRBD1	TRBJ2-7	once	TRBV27	TGTGCCAGCAGTTTTTCCGGGACAGGCTACGAGCAGTACTTC	CASSFSGTGYEQYF
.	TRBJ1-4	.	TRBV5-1	TGCGCCAGCAGCTTGAGCAGGGCGTCTGAAAAACTGTTTTTT	CASSLSRASEKLFF
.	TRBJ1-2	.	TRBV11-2	TGTGCCAGCAGCTCGTCCGGGGGAAGGCATGGCTACACCTTC	CASSSSGGRHGYTF
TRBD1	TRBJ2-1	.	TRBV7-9	TGTGCCAGCAGCCAGGGACAGGGGGCCGTGGGGTCCTACAATGAGCAGTTCTTC	CASSQGQGAVGSYNEQFF
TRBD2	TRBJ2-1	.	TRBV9	TGTGCCAGCAGCGTAGGACTAGCGGGAGCGTACAATGAGCAGTTCTTC	CASSVGLAGAYNEQFF
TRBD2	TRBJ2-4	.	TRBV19	TGTGCCAGTAGTATTTTAGCGGGAAACATTCAGTACTTC	CASSILAGNIQYF
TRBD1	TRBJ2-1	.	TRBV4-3	TGCGCCAGCAGCTACTCGTGGGGACAGGGATGGAATGAGCAGTTCTTC	CASSYSWGQGWNEQFF
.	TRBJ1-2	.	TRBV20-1	TGCAGTGCCGGCCCGGGCTATGGCTACACCTTC	CSAGPGYGYTF
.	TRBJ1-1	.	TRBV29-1	TGCAGCGTTGAAGATAGAGGAGGGACCGCTGAAGCTTTCTTT	CSVEDRGGTAEAFF
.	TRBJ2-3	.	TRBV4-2	TGTGCCAGCAGCCAAGGTCGGGAATACACAGATACGCAGTATTTT	CASSQGREYTDTQYF
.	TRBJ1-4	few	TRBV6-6	TGTGCCAGCAGTTACCCGGGAGTTAATGAAAAACTGTTTTTT	CASSYPGVNEKLFF
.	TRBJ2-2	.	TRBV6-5	TGTGCCAGCAGCATAACACTTCGGGGGAGCGGGGAGCTGTTTTTT	CASSITLRGSGELFF
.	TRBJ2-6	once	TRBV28	TGTGCCAGCTGGGGGGCTGGGGCCAACGTCCTGACTTTC	CASWGAGANVLTF
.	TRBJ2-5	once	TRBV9	TGTGCCAGCAGCGCCGGTTCCGGAAGAGGGTACCAAGAGACCCAGTACTTC	CASSAGSGRGYQETQYF
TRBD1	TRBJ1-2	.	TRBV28	TGTGCCAGCAGTTCCGGGACAGGGAACTATGGCTACACCTTC	CASSSGTGNYGYTF
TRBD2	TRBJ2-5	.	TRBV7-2	TGTGCCAGCAGCCCGGGACTAGAAGAGACCCAGTACTTC	CASSPGLEETQYF
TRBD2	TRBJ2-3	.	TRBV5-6	TGTGCCAGCAGCTTGGGTACTAGCGGGAGCACAGATACGCAGTATTTT	CASSLGTSGSTDTQYF
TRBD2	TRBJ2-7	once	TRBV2	TGTGCCACCGTCGGGGGGACGTTCTACGAGCAGTACTTC	CATVGGTFYEQYF
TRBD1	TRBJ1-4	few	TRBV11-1	TGTGCCAGCAGCGCAGAACGGACAGGGTTTAATGAAAAACTGTTTTTT	CASSAERTGFNEKLFF
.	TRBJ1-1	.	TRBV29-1	TGCAGCGTTGAAGAGGATAGGGGGGGCACTGAAGCTTTCTTT	CSVEEDRGGTEAFF
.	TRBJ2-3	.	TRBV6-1	TGTGCCAGCAGTGAAGTGGGACAATCGACAGATACGCAGTATTTT	CASSEVGQSTDTQYF
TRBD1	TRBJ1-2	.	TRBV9	TGTGCCAGCAGCGTAGGAGGGGGCGGAAACTATGGCTACACCTTC	CASSVGGGGNYGYTF
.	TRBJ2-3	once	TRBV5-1	TGCGCCAGCAGCTTGGGGCCTAGCGTCGATACGCAGTATTTT	CASSLGPSVDTQYF
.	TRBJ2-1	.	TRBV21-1	TGTGCCAGCAGCAAAGCTACTAGCGGATCCTACAATGAGCAGTTCTTC	CASSKATSGSYNEQFF
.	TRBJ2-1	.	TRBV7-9	TGTGCCAGCAGCTTTTCTTCAAGGAGATTGCGAAATGAGCAGTTCTTC	CASSFSSRRLRNEQFF